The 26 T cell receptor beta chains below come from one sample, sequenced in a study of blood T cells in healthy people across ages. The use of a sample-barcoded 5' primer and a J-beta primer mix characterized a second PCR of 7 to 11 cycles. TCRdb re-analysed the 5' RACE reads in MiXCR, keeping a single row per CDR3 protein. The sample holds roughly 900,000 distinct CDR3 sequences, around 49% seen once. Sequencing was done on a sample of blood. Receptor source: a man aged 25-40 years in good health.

CDR3 DNA: TGCGCCAGCAGTATCCCAGGGAAAGATGAGCAGTTCTTC. As protein: CASSIPGKDEQFF. The gene calls are TRBV5-1 and TRBJ2-1; a weak D match, TRBD1 (5 bases). Germline lookup yields CDR1 SGHRS and CDR2 YFSETQ. Trimming left V 5 bases short and J 8 bases short, with 14 bases between. The CDR3 is made up of 13 amino acids.

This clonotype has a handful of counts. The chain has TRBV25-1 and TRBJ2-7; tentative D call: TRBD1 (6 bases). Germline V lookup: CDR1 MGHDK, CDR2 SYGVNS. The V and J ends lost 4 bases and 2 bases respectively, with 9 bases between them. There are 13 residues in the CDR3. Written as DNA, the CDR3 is TGTGCCAGCAGTGCGGACAGCACCTACGAGCAGTACTTC. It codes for CASSADSTYEQYF.

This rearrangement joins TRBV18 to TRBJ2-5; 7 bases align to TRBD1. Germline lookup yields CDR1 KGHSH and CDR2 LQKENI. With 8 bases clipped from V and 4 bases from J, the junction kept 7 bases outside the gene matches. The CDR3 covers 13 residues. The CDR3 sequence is CASVGQLRETQYF. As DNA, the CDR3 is TGTGCCAGCGTGGGACAGTTACGAGAGACCCAGTACTTC.

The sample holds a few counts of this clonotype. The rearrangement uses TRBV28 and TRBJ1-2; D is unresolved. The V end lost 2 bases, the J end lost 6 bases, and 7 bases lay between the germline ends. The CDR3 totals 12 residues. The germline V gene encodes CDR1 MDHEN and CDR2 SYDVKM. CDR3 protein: CASSLKQHGYTF. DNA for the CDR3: TGTGCCAGCAGTTTAAAACAGCATGGCTACACCTTC.

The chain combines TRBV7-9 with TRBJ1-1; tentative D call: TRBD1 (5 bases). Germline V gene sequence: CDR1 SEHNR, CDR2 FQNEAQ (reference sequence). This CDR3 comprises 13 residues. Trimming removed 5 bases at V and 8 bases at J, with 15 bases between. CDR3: CASSQAAGPEAFF. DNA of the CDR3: TGTGCCAGCAGCCAGGCGGCGGGACCCGAAGCTTTCTTT.

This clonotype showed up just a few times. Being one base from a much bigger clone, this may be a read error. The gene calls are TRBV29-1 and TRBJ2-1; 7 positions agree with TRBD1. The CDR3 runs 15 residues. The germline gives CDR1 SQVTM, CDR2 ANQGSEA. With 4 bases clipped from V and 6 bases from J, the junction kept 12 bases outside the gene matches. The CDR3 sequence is CSVVLSGTESNEQFF. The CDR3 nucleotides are TGCAGCGTTGTCTTATCGGGGACAGAAAGCAATGAGCAGTTCTTC.

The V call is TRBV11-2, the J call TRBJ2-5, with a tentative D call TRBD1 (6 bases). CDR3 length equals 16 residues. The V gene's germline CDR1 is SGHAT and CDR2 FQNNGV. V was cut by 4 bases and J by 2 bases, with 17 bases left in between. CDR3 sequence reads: CASSSREQTGQETQYF. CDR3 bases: TGTGCCAGCAGCTCGCGAGAGCAGACAGGACAAGAGACCCAGTACTTC.

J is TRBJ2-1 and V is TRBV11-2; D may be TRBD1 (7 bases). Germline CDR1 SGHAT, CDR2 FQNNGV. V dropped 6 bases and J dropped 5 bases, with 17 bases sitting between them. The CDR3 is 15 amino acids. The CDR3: CASRSTRGHHNEQFF. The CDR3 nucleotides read TGTGCCAGCAGATCGACTAGGGGGCATCACAATGAGCAGTTCTTC.

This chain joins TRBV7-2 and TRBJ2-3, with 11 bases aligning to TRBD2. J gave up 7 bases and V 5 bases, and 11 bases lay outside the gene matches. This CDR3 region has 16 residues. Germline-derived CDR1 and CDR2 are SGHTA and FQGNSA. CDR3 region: CASSLPHLAGGNTQYF. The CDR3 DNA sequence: TGTGCCAGCAGCCTGCCCCACCTAGCGGGGGGAAATACGCAGTATTTT.

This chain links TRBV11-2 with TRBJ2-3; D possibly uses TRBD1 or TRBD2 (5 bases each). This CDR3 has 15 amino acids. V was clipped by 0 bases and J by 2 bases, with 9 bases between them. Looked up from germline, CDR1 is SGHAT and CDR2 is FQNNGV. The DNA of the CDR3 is TGTGCCAGCAGCTTAGACGGGGCGTTCACAGATACGCAGTATTTT. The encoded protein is CASSLDGAFTDTQYF.

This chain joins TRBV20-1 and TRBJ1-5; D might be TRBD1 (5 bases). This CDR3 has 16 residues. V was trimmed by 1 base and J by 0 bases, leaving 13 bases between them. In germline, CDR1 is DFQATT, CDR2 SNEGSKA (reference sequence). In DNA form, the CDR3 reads TGCAGTGCTAGAGGCCGGGACTTGTATAGCAATCAGCCCCAGCATTTT. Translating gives CSARGRDLYSNQPQHF.

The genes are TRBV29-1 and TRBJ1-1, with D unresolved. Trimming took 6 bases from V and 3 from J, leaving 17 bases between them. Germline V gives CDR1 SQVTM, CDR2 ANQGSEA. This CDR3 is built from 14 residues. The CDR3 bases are TGCAGCGTGGGAGGATTTTCCCGGGACACTGAAGCTTTCTTT. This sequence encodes CSVGGFSRDTEAFF.

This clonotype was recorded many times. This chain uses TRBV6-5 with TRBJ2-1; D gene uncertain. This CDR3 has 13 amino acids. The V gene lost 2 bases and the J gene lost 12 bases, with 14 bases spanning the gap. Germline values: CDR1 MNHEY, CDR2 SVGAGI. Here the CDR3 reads CASSYDSVVGQFF. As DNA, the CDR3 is TGTGCCAGCAGTTACGATTCCGTAGTGGGGCAGTTCTTC.

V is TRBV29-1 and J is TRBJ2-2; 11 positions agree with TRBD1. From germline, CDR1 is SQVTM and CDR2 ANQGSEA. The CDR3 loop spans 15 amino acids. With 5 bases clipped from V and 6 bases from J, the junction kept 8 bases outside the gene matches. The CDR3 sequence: CSVRRDRGDSGELFF. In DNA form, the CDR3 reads TGCAGCGTTCGGAGGGACAGGGGGGATTCCGGGGAGCTGTTTTTT.

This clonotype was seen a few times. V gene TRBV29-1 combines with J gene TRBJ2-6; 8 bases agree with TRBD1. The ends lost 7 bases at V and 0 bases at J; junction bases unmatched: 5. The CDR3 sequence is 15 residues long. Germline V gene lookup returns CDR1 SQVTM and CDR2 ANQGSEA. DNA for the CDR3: TGCAGCGCAGGGACAGGTTTCTCTGGGGCCAACGTCCTGACTTTC. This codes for CSAGTGFSGANVLTF.

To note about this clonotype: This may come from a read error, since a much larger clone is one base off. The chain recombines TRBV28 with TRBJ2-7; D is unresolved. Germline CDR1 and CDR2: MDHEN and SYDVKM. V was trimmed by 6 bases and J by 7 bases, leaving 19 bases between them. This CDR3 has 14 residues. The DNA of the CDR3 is TGTGCCAGCAGCAGCCAAGCAAACTACAATGAGCAGTACTTC. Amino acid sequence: CASSSQANYNEQYF.

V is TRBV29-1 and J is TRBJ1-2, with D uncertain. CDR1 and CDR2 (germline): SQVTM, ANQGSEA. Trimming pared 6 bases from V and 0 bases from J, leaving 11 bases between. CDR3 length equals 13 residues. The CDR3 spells CSVVDGANYGYTF. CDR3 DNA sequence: TGCAGCGTCGTGGACGGAGCTAACTATGGCTACACCTTC.

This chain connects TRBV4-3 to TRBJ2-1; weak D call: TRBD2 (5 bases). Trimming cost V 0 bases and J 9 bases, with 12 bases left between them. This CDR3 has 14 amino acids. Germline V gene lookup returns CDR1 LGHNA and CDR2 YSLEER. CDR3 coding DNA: TGCGCCAGCAGCCAAGATACCAGAAGCGGTGAGCAGTTCTTC. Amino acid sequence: CASSQDTRSGEQFF.

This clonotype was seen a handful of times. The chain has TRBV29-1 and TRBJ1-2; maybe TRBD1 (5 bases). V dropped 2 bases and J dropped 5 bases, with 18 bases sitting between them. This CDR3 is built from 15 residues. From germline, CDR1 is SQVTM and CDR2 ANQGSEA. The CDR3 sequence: CSVESAPHRMYGYTF. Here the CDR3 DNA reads TGCAGCGTTGAAAGCGCCCCCCACAGGATGTATGGCTACACCTTC.

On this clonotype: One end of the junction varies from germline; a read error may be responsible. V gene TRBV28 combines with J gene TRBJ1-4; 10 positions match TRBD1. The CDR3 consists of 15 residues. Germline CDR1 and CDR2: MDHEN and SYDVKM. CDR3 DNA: TGTGCCAGCAGTTTGCCGGGACAGGGGAATGAAGAACTGTTTTTT. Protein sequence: CASSLPGQGNEELFF. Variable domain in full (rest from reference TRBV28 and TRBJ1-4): DVKVTQSSRYLVKRTGEKVFLECVQDMDHENMFWYRQDPGLGLRLIYFSYDVKMKEKGDIPEGYSVSREKKERFSLILESASTNQTSMYLCASSLPGQGNEELFFGSGTQLSVL.

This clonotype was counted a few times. The CDR3, as DNA: TGTGCCAGCACTCCGGAGGGTAGGGGCTACACCTTC. It is translated as CASTPEGRGYTF. The V call is TRBV7-9, the J call TRBJ1-2; no definite D call. Germline CDR1 reads SEHNR; CDR2 reads FQNEAQ (reference sequence). V lost 7 bases, J lost 8 bases, and 14 bases lay in between. The CDR3 has 12 residues.

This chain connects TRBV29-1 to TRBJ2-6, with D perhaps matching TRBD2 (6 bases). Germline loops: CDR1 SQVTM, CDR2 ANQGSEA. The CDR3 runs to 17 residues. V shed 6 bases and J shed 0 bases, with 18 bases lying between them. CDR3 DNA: TGCAGCGTAGAGCTCACGGGACTCCTCTCTGGGGCCAACGTCCTGACTTTC. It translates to CSVELTGLLSGANVLTF.

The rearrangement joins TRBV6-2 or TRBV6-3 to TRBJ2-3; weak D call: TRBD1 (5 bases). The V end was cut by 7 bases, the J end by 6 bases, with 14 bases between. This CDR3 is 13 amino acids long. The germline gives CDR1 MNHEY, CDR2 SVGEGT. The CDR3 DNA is TGTGCCAGCAATTTCGGAAACAGGGATACGCAGTATTTT. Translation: CASNFGNRDTQYF.

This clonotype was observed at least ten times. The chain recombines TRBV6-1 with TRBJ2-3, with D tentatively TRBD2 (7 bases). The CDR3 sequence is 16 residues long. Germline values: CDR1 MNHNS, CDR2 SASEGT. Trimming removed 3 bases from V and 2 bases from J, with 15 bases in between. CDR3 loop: CASSDRMGGPTDTQYF. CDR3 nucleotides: TGTGCCAGCAGTGATCGTATGGGGGGGCCCACAGATACGCAGTATTTT.

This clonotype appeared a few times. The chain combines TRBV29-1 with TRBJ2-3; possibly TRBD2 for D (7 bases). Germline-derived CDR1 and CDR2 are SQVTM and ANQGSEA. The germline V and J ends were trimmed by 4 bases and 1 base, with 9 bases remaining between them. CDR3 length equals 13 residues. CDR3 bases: TGCAGCGTTGGAGGGGGGGGCACAGATACGCAGTATTTT. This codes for CSVGGGGTDTQYF.

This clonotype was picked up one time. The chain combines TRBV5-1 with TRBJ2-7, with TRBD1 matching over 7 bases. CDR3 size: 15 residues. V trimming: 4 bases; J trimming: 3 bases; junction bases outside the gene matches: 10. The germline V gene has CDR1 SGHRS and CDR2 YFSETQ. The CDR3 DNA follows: TGCGCCAGCAGCCCGAAACAGGGGATGAGCTACGAGCAGTACTTC. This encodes CASSPKQGMSYEQYF.